This T cell receptor (beta chain) was sequenced for a study of technical replicates of blood from several donors. The CDR3 runs to 15 residues. The V and J ends lost 2 bases and 10 bases, in that order; junction bases with no gene match: 6. CDR1 is GTSNPN, CDR2 SVGIG, per germline (reference sequence). In this sample, this clone turned up once. The data were produced by immunoSEQ multiplex PCR, yet TCRdb's version contains in-frame clones alone and is incomplete. Of about 75,000 clones detected, approximately 96% appear once; the ten largest clones hold 0.25% to 0.3%. Sequencing was performed on T cells isolated from PBMCs. The J gene is TRBJ2-1, the V gene TRBV30, with 15 nucleotides matching TRBD2. The TCR originated in a human donor in good health. This CDR3 is CAWSPPGTSGREQFF. The DNA of the CDR3 is TGTGCCTGGAGTCCTCCCGGGACTAGCGGGAGGGAGCAGTTCTTC. Full variable domain (missing parts from reference TRBV30 and TRBJ2-1): SQTIHQWPATLVQPVGSPLSLECTVEGTSNPNLYWYRQAAGRGLQLLFYSVGIGQISSEVPQNLSASRPQDRQFILSSKKLLLSDSGFYLCAWSPPGTSGREQFFGPGTRLTVL.